This T cell receptor (beta chain) was recovered during a study of blood T cells in healthy people across ages. CDR1 is SGHTS, CDR2 YDEGEE, per germline. V trimming: 2 bases; J trimming: 6 bases; junction bases outside the gene matches: 9. The CDR3 totals 16 residues. Primed by a sample-barcoded 5' primer and a J-beta primer mix, a second PCR proceeded for roughly 6 to 12 cycles. From the 5' RACE reads, TCRdb called clonotypes with MiXCR, one entry per CDR3 protein. The top ten clones hold under 35% of a sample with about 680,000 distinct CDR3 sequences, 45% to 50% of them seen once. This clonotype was sampled from a woman in her sixties or seventies in good health. The chain recombines TRBV5-8 with TRBJ2-1; 9 bases fit TRBD1. Material: blood. CDR3 bases: TGTGCCAGCAGCTTTGCGGCCGGGACAGGGATCAATGAGCAGTTCTTC. Its translation: CASSFAAGTGINEQFF. The full variable domain, completed using reference TRBV5-8 and TRBJ2-1, is EAGVTQSPTHLIKTRGQQATLRCSPISGHTSVYWYQQALGLGLQFLLWYDEGEERNRGNFPPRFSGRQFPNYSSELNVNALELEDSALYLCASSFAAGTGINEQFFGPGTRLTVL.